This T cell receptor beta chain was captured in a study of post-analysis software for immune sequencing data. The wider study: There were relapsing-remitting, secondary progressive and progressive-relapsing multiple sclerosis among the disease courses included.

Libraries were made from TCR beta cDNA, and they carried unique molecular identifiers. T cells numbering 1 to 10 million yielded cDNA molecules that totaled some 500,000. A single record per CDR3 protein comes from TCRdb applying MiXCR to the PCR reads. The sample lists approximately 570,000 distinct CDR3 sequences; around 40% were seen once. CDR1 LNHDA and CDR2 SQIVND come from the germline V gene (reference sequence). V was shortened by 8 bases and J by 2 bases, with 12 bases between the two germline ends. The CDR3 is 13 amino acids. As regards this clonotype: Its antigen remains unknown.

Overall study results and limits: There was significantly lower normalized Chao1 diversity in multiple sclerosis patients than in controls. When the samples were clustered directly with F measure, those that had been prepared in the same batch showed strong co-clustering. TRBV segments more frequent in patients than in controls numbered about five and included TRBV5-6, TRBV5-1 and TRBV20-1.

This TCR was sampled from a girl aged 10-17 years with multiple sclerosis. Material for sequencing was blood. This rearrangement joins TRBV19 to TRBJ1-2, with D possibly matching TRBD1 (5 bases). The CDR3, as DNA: TGTGCCAGTCACTCCCCAGGGAACTATGGCTACACCTTC. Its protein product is CASHSPGNYGYTF.